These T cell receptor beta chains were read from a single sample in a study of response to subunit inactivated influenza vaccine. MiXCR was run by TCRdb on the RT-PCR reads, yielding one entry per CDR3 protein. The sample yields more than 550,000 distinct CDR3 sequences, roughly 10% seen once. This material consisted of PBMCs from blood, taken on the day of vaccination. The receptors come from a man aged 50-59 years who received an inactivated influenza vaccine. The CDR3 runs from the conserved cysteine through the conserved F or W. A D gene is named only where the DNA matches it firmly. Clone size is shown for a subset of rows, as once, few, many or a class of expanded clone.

cdr3_aa: CSASGGGGWNQETQYF
cdr3_nt: TGCAGTGCTAGTGGTGGGGGCGGGTGGAACCAAGAGACCCAGTACTTC
clone_size: few
v_call: TRBV20-1
j_call: TRBJ2-5
d_call: NA

cdr3_aa: CASRRPGLAGVNEQFF
cdr3_nt: TGTGCCAGCAGGCGACCGGGACTAGCGGGAGTCAATGAGCAGTTCTTC
clone_size: few
v_call: TRBV27
j_call: TRBJ2-1
d_call: TRBD2

cdr3_aa: CASSLGFSVGQETQYF
cdr3_nt: TGCGCCAGCAGCTTGGGCTTTAGCGTCGGCCAAGAGACCCAGTACTTC
clone_size: NA
v_call: TRBV5-1
j_call: TRBJ2-5
d_call: NA

cdr3_aa: CASSYSQGWGNQPQHF
cdr3_nt: TGTGCCAGCAGTTACTCGCAGGGATGGGGCAATCAGCCCCAGCATTTT
clone_size: NA
v_call: TRBV6-2/TRBV6-3
j_call: TRBJ1-5
d_call: NA

cdr3_aa: CASTQLRADTQYF
cdr3_nt: TGTGCCAGCACCCAGTTGAGGGCAGATACGCAGTATTTT
clone_size: many
v_call: TRBV7-9
j_call: TRBJ2-3
d_call: NA

cdr3_aa: CASSQGGRGTDTQYF
cdr3_nt: TGTGCCAGCAGCCAAGGGGGAAGAGGGACAGATACGCAGTATTTT
clone_size: many
v_call: TRBV3-1
j_call: TRBJ2-3
d_call: NA

cdr3_aa: CASSQETSKGETHYF
cdr3_nt: TGTGCCAGCAGCCAAGAGACTAGCAAAGGGGAGACCCATTACTTC
clone_size: NA
v_call: TRBV3-1
j_call: TRBJ2-5
d_call: TRBD2

cdr3_aa: CASSQEGLARNEQFF
cdr3_nt: TGTGCCAGCAGCCAAGAAGGGCTAGCGCGCAATGAGCAGTTCTTC
clone_size: few
v_call: TRBV3-1
j_call: TRBJ2-1
d_call: NA

cdr3_aa: CATSDLGTGELFF
cdr3_nt: TGTGCCACCAGTGATTTAGGAACCGGGGAGCTGTTTTTT
clone_size: NA
v_call: TRBV24-1
j_call: TRBJ2-2
d_call: NA

cdr3_aa: CASSQEGGGRWQTQYF
cdr3_nt: TGTGCCAGCAGCCAAGAAGGTGGCGGGAGGTGGCAGACCCAGTACTTC
clone_size: NA
v_call: TRBV3-1
j_call: TRBJ2-5
d_call: TRBD2

cdr3_aa: CSAVSPRGYGEQFF
cdr3_nt: TGCAGTGCAGTATCGCCCCGGGGTTATGGTGAGCAGTTCTTC
clone_size: few
v_call: TRBV20-1
j_call: TRBJ2-1
d_call: NA

cdr3_aa: CASSFSGLAGVSTDTQYF
cdr3_nt: TGTGCCAGCAGTTTCTCGGGACTAGCGGGGGTTAGTACAGATACGCAGTATTTT
clone_size: NA
v_call: TRBV12-3/TRBV12-4
j_call: TRBJ2-3
d_call: TRBD2

cdr3_aa: CASSPKQRLNTEAFF
cdr3_nt: TGTGCCAGCAGCCCTAAACAGAGATTGAACACTGAAGCTTTCTTT
clone_size: NA
v_call: TRBV7-9
j_call: TRBJ1-1
d_call: NA

cdr3_aa: CATSDPGPRGSTDTQYF
cdr3_nt: TGTGCCACCAGTGACCCGGGGCCGAGGGGTAGCACAGATACGCAGTATTTT
clone_size: many
v_call: TRBV24-1
j_call: TRBJ2-3
d_call: NA

cdr3_aa: CASSQAGGPNEQFF
cdr3_nt: TGTGCCAGCAGCCAAGCGGGGGGGCCTAATGAGCAGTTCTTC
clone_size: many
v_call: TRBV14
j_call: TRBJ2-1
d_call: TRBD2

cdr3_aa: CASSGVPGTGHYEQYF
cdr3_nt: TGCGCCAGCAGCGGGGTGCCCGGGACTGGGCACTACGAGCAGTACTTC
clone_size: few
v_call: TRBV5-1
j_call: TRBJ2-7
d_call: NA

cdr3_aa: CASSLAWADTEAFF
cdr3_nt: TGTGCCAGCAGCTTAGCGTGGGCAGACACTGAAGCTTTCTTT
clone_size: many
v_call: TRBV7-2
j_call: TRBJ1-1
d_call: NA

cdr3_aa: CASSLETSGTNYNEQFF
cdr3_nt: TGTGCCAGCAGCTTGGAAACTAGCGGGACCAATTACAATGAGCAGTTCTTC
clone_size: few
v_call: TRBV5-6
j_call: TRBJ2-1
d_call: TRBD2

cdr3_aa: CSVSKGNEKLFF
cdr3_nt: TGCAGCGTTTCGAAAGGAAATGAAAAACTGTTTTTT
clone_size: few
v_call: TRBV29-1
j_call: TRBJ1-4
d_call: NA

cdr3_aa: CASSLDPRGRKNEQFF
cdr3_nt: TGCGCCAGCAGCTTGGATCCCAGGGGGCGCAAAAATGAGCAGTTCTTC
clone_size: many
v_call: TRBV5-1
j_call: TRBJ2-1
d_call: TRBD1

cdr3_aa: CASSYVPGTGPFSGANVLTF
cdr3_nt: TGTGCCAGCAGTTACGTCCCCGGGACAGGGCCTTTCTCTGGGGCCAACGTCCTGACTTTC
clone_size: NA
v_call: TRBV6-2/TRBV6-3
j_call: TRBJ2-6
d_call: TRBD1

cdr3_aa: CASSWGRRTDTQYF
cdr3_nt: TGTGCCAGCAGTTGGGGACGGCGCACAGATACGCAGTATTTT
clone_size: few
v_call: TRBV27
j_call: TRBJ2-3
d_call: NA

cdr3_aa: CATQLDTEAFF
cdr3_nt: TGCGCCACCCAACTTGACACTGAAGCTTTCTTT
clone_size: NA
v_call: TRBV10-2
j_call: TRBJ1-1
d_call: NA

cdr3_aa: CSVSIGSGRTDTQYF
cdr3_nt: TGCAGCGTATCCATCGGAAGCGGACGCACAGATACGCAGTATTTT
clone_size: few
v_call: TRBV29-1
j_call: TRBJ2-3
d_call: NA

cdr3_aa: CATSGGAGYGYTF
cdr3_nt: TGTGCCACCTCCGGAGGTGCGGGCTATGGCTACACCTTC
clone_size: few
v_call: TRBV15
j_call: TRBJ1-2
d_call: NA

cdr3_aa: CASSEGTYSPEQYF
cdr3_nt: TGTGCCAGCAGCGAAGGAACCTATTCCCCGGAGCAGTACTTC
clone_size: few
v_call: TRBV7-9
j_call: TRBJ2-7
d_call: NA

cdr3_aa: CASSLDWPYEQYF
cdr3_nt: TGCGCCAGCAGCTTGGACTGGCCCTACGAGCAGTACTTC
clone_size: many
v_call: TRBV5-1
j_call: TRBJ2-7
d_call: NA

cdr3_aa: CSVTTRYGADTQYF
cdr3_nt: TGCAGCGTTACTACTAGGTATGGCGCAGATACGCAGTATTTT
clone_size: NA
v_call: TRBV29-1
j_call: TRBJ2-3
d_call: NA

cdr3_aa: CSVAGSTYEQYF
cdr3_nt: TGCAGCGTTGCTGGGAGCACCTACGAGCAGTACTTC
clone_size: NA
v_call: TRBV29-1
j_call: TRBJ2-7
d_call: NA

cdr3_aa: CASSLGLAVNNEQFF
cdr3_nt: TGTGCCAGCAGCTTAGGACTAGCGGTTAACAATGAGCAGTTCTTC
clone_size: NA
v_call: TRBV11-1
j_call: TRBJ2-1
d_call: TRBD2

cdr3_aa: CASSRLNSGGNQPQHF
cdr3_nt: TGCGCCAGCAGCCGTCTAAACAGTGGGGGCAATCAGCCCCAGCATTTT
clone_size: many
v_call: TRBV4-1
j_call: TRBJ1-5
d_call: NA

cdr3_aa: CASNQRYNEQFF
cdr3_nt: TGTGCCAGCAATCAACGATACAATGAGCAGTTCTTC
clone_size: many
v_call: TRBV7-9
j_call: TRBJ2-1
d_call: NA

cdr3_aa: CSAREILSYEQYF
cdr3_nt: TGCAGTGCTAGAGAAATCCTTTCCTACGAGCAGTACTTC
clone_size: few
v_call: TRBV20-1
j_call: TRBJ2-7
d_call: NA

cdr3_aa: CASIHGGSSSDEQYF
cdr3_nt: TGTGCCAGCATCCACGGGGGCAGTTCGAGCGACGAGCAGTACTTC
clone_size: few
v_call: TRBV6-2/TRBV6-3
j_call: TRBJ2-7
d_call: NA

cdr3_aa: CASSLAGGGVYRDTQYF
cdr3_nt: TGTGCCAGCAGCTTAGCCGGGGGGGGCGTATATCGGGATACGCAGTATTTT
clone_size: few
v_call: TRBV7-2
j_call: TRBJ2-3
d_call: TRBD2

cdr3_aa: CASSGTDSGNTIYF
cdr3_nt: TGCGCCAGCAGCGGGACAGACTCTGGAAACACCATATATTTT
clone_size: many
v_call: TRBV5-1
j_call: TRBJ1-3
d_call: TRBD1

cdr3_aa: CASSLNSKNTEAFF
cdr3_nt: TGTGCCAGCAGCTTAAATAGCAAGAACACTGAAGCTTTCTTT
clone_size: few
v_call: TRBV7-3
j_call: TRBJ1-1
d_call: NA

cdr3_aa: CASSNRQGGWETQYF
cdr3_nt: TGTGCCAGCAGTAACCGACAGGGAGGTTGGGAGACCCAGTACTTC
clone_size: few
v_call: TRBV6-5
j_call: TRBJ2-5
d_call: NA

cdr3_aa: CAVSGEGLSTQYF
cdr3_nt: TGTGCCGTTAGCGGGGAGGGTCTGAGTACGCAGTATTTT
clone_size: few
v_call: TRBV10-3
j_call: TRBJ2-3
d_call: TRBD2

cdr3_aa: CASSLSSSGDTQYF
cdr3_nt: TGTGCCAGCAGCTTATCGTCTAGCGGAGATACGCAGTATTTT
clone_size: few
v_call: TRBV7-9
j_call: TRBJ2-3
d_call: TRBD2

cdr3_aa: CASSLIELALNEQFF
cdr3_nt: TGTGCCAGCAGCTTAATAGAACTAGCGTTAAATGAGCAGTTCTTC
clone_size: few
v_call: TRBV7-2
j_call: TRBJ2-1
d_call: TRBD2

cdr3_aa: CASRSGTSGNNEQFF
cdr3_nt: TGCGCCAGCAGGTCCGGGACTAGCGGCAACAATGAGCAGTTCTTC
clone_size: few
v_call: TRBV5-1
j_call: TRBJ2-1
d_call: TRBD2

cdr3_aa: CAIGDSRNIQYF
cdr3_nt: TGTGCCATTGGGGACAGTAGAAACATTCAGTACTTC
clone_size: NA
v_call: TRBV7-9
j_call: TRBJ2-4
d_call: TRBD1

cdr3_aa: CASSFEPGNEQYF
cdr3_nt: TGTGCCAGCAGTTTCGAGCCAGGCAACGAGCAGTACTTC
clone_size: NA
v_call: TRBV12-3/TRBV12-4
j_call: TRBJ2-7
d_call: NA

cdr3_aa: CASSPTRSYNEQFF
cdr3_nt: TGTGCCAGTAGCCCTACCCGGTCCTACAATGAGCAGTTCTTC
clone_size: many
v_call: TRBV19
j_call: TRBJ2-1
d_call: NA

cdr3_aa: CAWRTANTEAFF
cdr3_nt: TGTGCCTGGAGAACGGCGAACACTGAAGCTTTCTTT
clone_size: NA
v_call: TRBV30
j_call: TRBJ1-1
d_call: NA

cdr3_aa: CASSYSYAPSGREDTQYF
cdr3_nt: TGTGCCAGCAGTTACTCGTATGCCCCTAGCGGGAGGGAAGATACGCAGTATTTT
clone_size: NA
v_call: TRBV6-5
j_call: TRBJ2-3
d_call: TRBD2

cdr3_aa: CASTLTGYDTEAFF
cdr3_nt: TGTGCCAGCACCCTTACAGGGTATGACACTGAAGCTTTCTTT
clone_size: few
v_call: TRBV12-3/TRBV12-4
j_call: TRBJ1-1
d_call: NA

cdr3_aa: CATSDFSVSGTRAHNEQFF
cdr3_nt: TGTGCCACCAGTGATTTCAGCGTCTCCGGGACTAGGGCCCACAATGAGCAGTTCTTC
clone_size: few
v_call: TRBV24-1
j_call: TRBJ2-1
d_call: TRBD2

cdr3_aa: CAWTLAGGSDTQYF
cdr3_nt: TGTGCCTGGACTTTAGCGGGGGGCTCAGATACGCAGTATTTT
clone_size: NA
v_call: TRBV30
j_call: TRBJ2-3
d_call: TRBD2

cdr3_aa: CASSLGQEWDF
cdr3_nt: TGTGCCAGCAGCTTAGGACAAGAGTGGGACTTC
clone_size: few
v_call: TRBV11-2
j_call: TRBJ2-5
d_call: NA